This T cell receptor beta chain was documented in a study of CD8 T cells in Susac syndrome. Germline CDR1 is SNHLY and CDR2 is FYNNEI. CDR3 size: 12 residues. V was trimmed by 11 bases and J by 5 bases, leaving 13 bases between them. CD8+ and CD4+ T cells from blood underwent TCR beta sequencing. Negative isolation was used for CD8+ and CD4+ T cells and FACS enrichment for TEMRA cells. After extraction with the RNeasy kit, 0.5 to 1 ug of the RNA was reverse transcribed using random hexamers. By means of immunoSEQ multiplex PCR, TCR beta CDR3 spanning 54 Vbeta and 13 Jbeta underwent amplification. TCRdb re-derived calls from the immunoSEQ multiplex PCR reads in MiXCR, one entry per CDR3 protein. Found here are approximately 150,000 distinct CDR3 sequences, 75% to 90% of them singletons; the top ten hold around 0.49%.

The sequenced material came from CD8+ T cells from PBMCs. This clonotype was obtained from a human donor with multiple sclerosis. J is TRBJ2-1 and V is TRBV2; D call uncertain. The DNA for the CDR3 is TGTGCCTCCCAAGCAAGCCACAATGAGCAGTTCTTC. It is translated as CASQASHNEQFF.